This T cell receptor beta chain derives from a study of T cells of healthy individuals. Via MiXCR, TCRdb re-called the 5' RACE reads, giving one row per CDR3 protein. Among about 63,000 distinct CDR3 sequences listed, about a sixth were seen once. The CDR3 spans 13 residues. Germline CDR1 and CDR2: SGDLS and YYNGEE. The V and J ends lost 3 bases and 6 bases respectively, with 13 bases between them. This rearrangement joins TRBV9 to TRBJ2-7, with D perhaps matching TRBD2 (5 bases). This sequence was found in a human donor in good health. The CDR3 protein is CASSARTRSEQYF. The CDR3 DNA follows: TGTGCCAGCAGCGCCCGGACTCGATCCGAGCAGTACTTC.